The rows below give T cell receptor beta chains drawn from one sample of a study of blood T cell repertoires in COVID-19. Measured with immunoSEQ multiplex PCR; TCRdb has only the in-frame clones, and not every one. The sample lists roughly 480,000 clones, 89% occurring once. Specimen: peripheral blood. All receptors derive from a man aged 18 to 30 with COVID-19, enrolled during active disease. CDR3s include the opening cysteine and the closing phenylalanine or tryptophan. The D gene is left open where the match is weak. Some rows mark clone size as missing; the rest say once, few, many or name a class of expanded clone.

clone size,J gene,D gene,V gene,CDR3 protein,CDR3 DNA
NA,TRBJ2-5,NA,TRBV5-1,CASSPQGAGLQETQYF,TGCGCCAGCAGCCCCCAGGGAGCGGGCTTACAAGAGACCCAGTACTTC
NA,TRBJ2-5,NA,TRBV5-4,CASSENSETQYF,TGTGCCAGCAGCGAGAACTCCGAGACCCAGTACTTC
NA,TRBJ1-2,TRBD1,TRBV27,CASSINRGPIYGYTF,TGTGCCAGCAGTATAAACAGGGGGCCGATTTATGGCTACACCTTC
NA,TRBJ1-1,NA,TRBV5-1,CASSGGRSLNTEAFF,TGCGCCAGCAGCGGTGGGAGGAGTTTGAACACTGAAGCTTTCTTT
once,TRBJ1-6,NA,TRBV3-1/TRBV3-2,CASSHGRASPLHF,TGTGCCAGCAGCCATGGGCGTGCCTCACCCCTCCACTTT
NA,TRBJ1-2,TRBD1,TRBV18,CASSPPTGGYGYTF,TGTGCCAGCTCACCACCGACAGGGGGCTATGGCTACACCTTC
once,TRBJ1-2,NA,TRBV6-5,CASSLGGGGYGYTF,TGTGCCAGCAGCCTCGGGGGGGGCGGGTATGGCTACACCTTC
NA,TRBJ2-2,NA,TRBV25-1,CASSEFAGELFF,TGTGCCAGCAGTGAATTCGCCGGGGAGCTGTTTTTT
NA,TRBJ2-1,TRBD2,TRBV7-9,CASSLYGGDQSEQFF,TGTGCCAGCAGCTTATACGGGGGGGATCAATCGGAGCAGTTCTTC
NA,TRBJ1-6,NA,TRBV4-1,CASSQVEGTSPLHF,TGCGCCAGCAGCCAAGTTGAGGGTACTTCACCCCTCCACTTT
NA,TRBJ1-5,TRBD1,TRBV19,CASSRDRHKHF,TGTGCCAGTAGCCGGGACAGACATAAGCATTTT
NA,TRBJ2-3,TRBD1,TRBV12-3/TRBV12-4,CASNPTGSNTQYF,TGTGCCAGCAACCCGACAGGGTCAAATACGCAGTATTTT
NA,TRBJ2-5,NA,TRBV7-9,CASSLGAQGKWTQYF,TGTGCCAGCAGCTTAGGGGCTCAAGGAAAGTGGACCCAGTACTTC
NA,TRBJ2-6,NA,TRBV7-2,CASSLGQRVISGANVLTF,TGTGCCAGCAGCTTAGGGCAGCGGGTCATCTCTGGGGCCAACGTCCTGACTTTC
NA,TRBJ2-2,TRBD1,TRBV29-1,CSVAGTGDTGELFF,TGCAGCGTCGCCGGGACAGGGGACACCGGGGAGCTGTTTTTT
NA,TRBJ1-6,NA,TRBV6-5,CASSEKPGQKRPLHF,TGTGCCAGCAGCGAGAAACCGGGACAAAAAAGACCCCTCCACTTT
NA,TRBJ1-5,NA,TRBV5-3,CARSLKIEFGNQPQHF,TGTGCCAGAAGCTTGAAGATCGAGTTTGGCAATCAGCCCCAGCATTTT
NA,TRBJ2-2,NA,TRBV5-8,CASRVGQSGTGELFF,TGTGCCAGCAGGGTTGGGCAGTCAGGGACCGGGGAGCTGTTTTTT
NA,TRBJ2-3,TRBD2,TRBV4-1,CASSPRGGTSTDTQYF,TGCGCCAGCAGCCCCCGGGGAGGGACGAGCACAGATACGCAGTATTTT
NA,TRBJ1-6,TRBD1,TRBV27,CASRGTGVSPLHF,TGTGCCAGCAGGGGGACAGGGGTTTCACCCCTCCACTTT